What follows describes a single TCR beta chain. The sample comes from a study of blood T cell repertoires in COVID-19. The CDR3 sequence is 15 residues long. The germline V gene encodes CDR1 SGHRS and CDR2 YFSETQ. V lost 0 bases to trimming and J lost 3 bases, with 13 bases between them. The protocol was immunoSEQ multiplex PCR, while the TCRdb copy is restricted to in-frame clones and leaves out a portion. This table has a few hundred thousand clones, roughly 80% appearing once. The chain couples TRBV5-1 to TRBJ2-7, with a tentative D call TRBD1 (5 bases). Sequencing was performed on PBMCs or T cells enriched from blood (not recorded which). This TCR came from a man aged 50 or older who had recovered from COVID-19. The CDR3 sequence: CASSLVQGDIYEQYF. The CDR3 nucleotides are TGCGCCAGCAGCTTGGTTCAAGGGGATATCTACGAGCAGTACTTC.